A selection of T cell receptor beta chains follows, all from one sample in a study of T-cell reconstitution after alpha-beta-depleted transplantation in children. TCRdb reprocessed the PCR reads via MiXCR and lists one record per CDR3 protein. Of hundreds of thousands of distinct CDR3 sequences listed, approximately 15% are singletons. The starting material was PBMCs from the stem cell graft donor, obtained from the stem cell graft. The receptors come from a human donor who donated a stem cell graft to a child with acute myeloid leukemia. Both conserved end residues are part of each CDR3. Fields, in order: clone size, V gene, J gene, CDR3 protein. The size field is filled for only some rows; it gives once, few, many or a size class.

.,TRBV10-3,TRBJ2-7,CAISRGTGRAYEQYF
many,TRBV20-1,TRBJ2-4,CSARVDGRGRRNIQYF
.,TRBV7-2,TRBJ2-7,CASSFFYSGGAWEQYF
.,TRBV13,TRBJ1-4,CASSFDRRNEKLFF
many,TRBV7-8,TRBJ2-3,CASSFNFVTGTSTDTQYF
.,TRBV14,TRBJ2-5,CASSLGQPQYF
many,TRBV20-1,TRBJ1-2,CSARDVRTGRLRGYTF
.,TRBV29-1,TRBJ2-7,CSVVGGATDEQYF
few,TRBV12-3/TRBV12-4,TRBJ2-1,CASSLDPSEQFF
.,TRBV5-5,TRBJ2-2,CASSLEGQGAGEPFF
.,TRBV12-3/TRBV12-4,TRBJ1-4,CASSLTPRSTNEKLFF
.,TRBV5-6,TRBJ1-1,CASSFSGFRDTEAFF
once,TRBV11-3,TRBJ1-3,CASSFMDTDSGNTIYF
.,TRBV4-1,TRBJ2-1,CASSQFGDGADNEQFF
.,TRBV19,TRBJ2-3,CASSIKGLPTDTQYF
few,TRBV20-1,TRBJ2-2,CSAKGGNTGELFF
many,TRBV7-2,TRBJ2-5,CASSLWTGGEETQYF